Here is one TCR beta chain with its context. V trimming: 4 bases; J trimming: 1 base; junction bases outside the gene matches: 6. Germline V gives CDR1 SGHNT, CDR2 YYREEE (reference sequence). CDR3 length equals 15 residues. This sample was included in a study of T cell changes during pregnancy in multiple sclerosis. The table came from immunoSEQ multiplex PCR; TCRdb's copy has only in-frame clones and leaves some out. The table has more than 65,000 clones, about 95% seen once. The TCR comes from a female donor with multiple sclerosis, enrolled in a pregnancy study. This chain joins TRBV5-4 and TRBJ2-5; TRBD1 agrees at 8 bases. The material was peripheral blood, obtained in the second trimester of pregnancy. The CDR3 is CASSTGGRSQETQYF. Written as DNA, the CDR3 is TGTGCCAGCAGCACAGGGGGACGGAGCCAAGAGACCCAGTACTTC.